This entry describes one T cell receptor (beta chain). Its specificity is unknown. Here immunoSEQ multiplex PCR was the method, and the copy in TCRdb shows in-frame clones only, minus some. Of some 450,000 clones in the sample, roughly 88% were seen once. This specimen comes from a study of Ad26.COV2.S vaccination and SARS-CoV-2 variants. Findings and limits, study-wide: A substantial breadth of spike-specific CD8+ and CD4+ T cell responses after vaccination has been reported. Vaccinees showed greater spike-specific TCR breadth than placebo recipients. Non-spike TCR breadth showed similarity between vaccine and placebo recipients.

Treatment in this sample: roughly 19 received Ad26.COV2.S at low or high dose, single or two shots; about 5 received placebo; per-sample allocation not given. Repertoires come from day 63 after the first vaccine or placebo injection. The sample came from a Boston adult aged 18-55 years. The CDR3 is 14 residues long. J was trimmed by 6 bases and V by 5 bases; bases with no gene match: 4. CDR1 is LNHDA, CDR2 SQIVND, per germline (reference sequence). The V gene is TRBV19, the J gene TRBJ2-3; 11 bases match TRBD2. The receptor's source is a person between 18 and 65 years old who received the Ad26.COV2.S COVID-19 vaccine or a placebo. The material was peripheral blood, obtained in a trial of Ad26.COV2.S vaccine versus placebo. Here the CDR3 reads CASSGASGRDTQYF. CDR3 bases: TGTGCCAGTAGTGGGGCTAGCGGGAGGGATACGCAGTATTTT.